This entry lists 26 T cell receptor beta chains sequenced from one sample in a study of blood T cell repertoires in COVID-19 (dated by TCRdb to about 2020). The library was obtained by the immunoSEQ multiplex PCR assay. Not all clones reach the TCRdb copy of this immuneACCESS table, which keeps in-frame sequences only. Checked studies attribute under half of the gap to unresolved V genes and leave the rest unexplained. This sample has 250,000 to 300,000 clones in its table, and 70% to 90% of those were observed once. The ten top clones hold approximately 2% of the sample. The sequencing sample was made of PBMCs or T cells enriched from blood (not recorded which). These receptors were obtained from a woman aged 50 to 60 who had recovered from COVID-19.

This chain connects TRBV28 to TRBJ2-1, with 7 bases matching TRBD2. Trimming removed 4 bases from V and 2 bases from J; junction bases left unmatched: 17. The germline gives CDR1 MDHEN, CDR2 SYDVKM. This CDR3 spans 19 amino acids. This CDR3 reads CASSSPSFLAGATYNEQFF. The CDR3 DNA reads TGTGCCAGCAGTTCCCCCTCGTTTTTGGCGGGAGCCACCTACAATGAGCAGTTCTTC.

The CDR3 region has the DNA TGTGCCAGCAGCTTAGCACAGGACGTTACAGCTTTCTTT. Encoded protein: CASSLAQDVTAFF. V and J are TRBV11-2 and TRBJ1-1; possibly TRBD1 for D (5 bases). The CDR3 has 13 residues. Germline-derived CDR1 and CDR2 are SGHAT and FQNNGV. The ends were cut back, 1 base at V and 10 bases at J, with 13 bases in the middle.

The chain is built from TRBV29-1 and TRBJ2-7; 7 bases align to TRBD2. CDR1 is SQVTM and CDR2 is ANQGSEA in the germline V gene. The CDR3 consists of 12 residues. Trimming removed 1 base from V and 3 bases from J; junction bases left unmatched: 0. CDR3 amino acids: CSVEAGGYEQYF. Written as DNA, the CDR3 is TGCAGCGTTGAAGCGGGAGGCTACGAGCAGTACTTC.

CDR3 in DNA: TGCGCCAGCAGCTTATTAGCGGGAGAGTACGAGCAGTACTTC. Encoded protein: CASSLLAGEYEQYF. The chain links TRBV5-1 to TRBJ2-7, with TRBD2 matching 9 bases. CDR1 SGHRS and CDR2 YFSETQ come from the germline V gene. The CDR3 consists of 14 residues. The ends lost 2 bases at V and 4 bases at J; junction bases unmatched: 4. The complete variable domain, with remaining parts taken from reference TRBV5-1 and TRBJ2-7, reads KAGVTQTPRYLIKTRGQQVTLSCSPISGHRSVSWYQQTPGQGLQFLFEYFSETQRNKGNFPGRFSGRQFSNSRSEMNVSTLELGDSALYLCASSLLAGEYEQYFGPGTRLTVT.

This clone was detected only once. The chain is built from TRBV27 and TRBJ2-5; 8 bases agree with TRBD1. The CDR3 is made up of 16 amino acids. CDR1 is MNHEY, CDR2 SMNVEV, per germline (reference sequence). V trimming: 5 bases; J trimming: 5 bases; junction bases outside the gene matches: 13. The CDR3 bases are TGTGCCAGCAGTCTTATTACAGGGGGAGTGGAGGAGACCCAGTACTTC. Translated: CASSLITGGVEETQYF.

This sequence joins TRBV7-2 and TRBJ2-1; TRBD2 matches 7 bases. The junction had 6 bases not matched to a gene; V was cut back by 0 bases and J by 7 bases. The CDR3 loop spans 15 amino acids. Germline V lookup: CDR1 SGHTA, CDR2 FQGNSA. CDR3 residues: CASSLAGGPWNEQFF. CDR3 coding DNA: TGTGCCAGCAGCTTAGCGGGAGGGCCTTGGAATGAGCAGTTCTTC.

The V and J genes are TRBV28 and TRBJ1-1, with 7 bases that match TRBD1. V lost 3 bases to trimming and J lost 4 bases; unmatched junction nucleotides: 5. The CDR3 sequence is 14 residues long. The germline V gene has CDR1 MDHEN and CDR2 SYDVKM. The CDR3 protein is CASSLPGTVTEAFF. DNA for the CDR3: TGTGCCAGCAGTTTGCCAGGGACAGTCACTGAAGCTTTCTTT.

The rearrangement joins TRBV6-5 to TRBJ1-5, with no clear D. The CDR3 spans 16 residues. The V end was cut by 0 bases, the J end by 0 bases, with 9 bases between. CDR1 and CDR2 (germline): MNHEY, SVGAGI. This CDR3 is CASSYSVRDSNQPQHF. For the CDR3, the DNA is TGTGCCAGCAGTTACTCCGTCCGGGATAGCAATCAGCCCCAGCATTTT.

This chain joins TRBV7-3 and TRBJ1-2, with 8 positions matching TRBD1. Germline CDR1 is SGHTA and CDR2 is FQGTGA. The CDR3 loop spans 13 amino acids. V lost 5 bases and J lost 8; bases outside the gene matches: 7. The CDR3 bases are TGTGCCAGCAGCCAAGGACAGGGTGACGGCTACACCTTC. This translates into CASSQGQGDGYTF. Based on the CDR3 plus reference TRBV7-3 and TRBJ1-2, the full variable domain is GAGVSQTPSNKVTEKGKYVELRCDPISGHTALYWYRQSLGQGPEFLIYFQGTGAADDSGLPNDRFFAVRPEGSVSTLKIQRTERGDSAVYLCASSQGQGDGYTFGSGTRLTVV.

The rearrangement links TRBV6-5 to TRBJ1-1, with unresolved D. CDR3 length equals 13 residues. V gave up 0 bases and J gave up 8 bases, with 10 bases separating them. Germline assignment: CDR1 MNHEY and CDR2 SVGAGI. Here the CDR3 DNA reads TGTGCCAGCAGTTACTCGATCCGCGGAGAAGCTTTCTTT. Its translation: CASSYSIRGEAFF.

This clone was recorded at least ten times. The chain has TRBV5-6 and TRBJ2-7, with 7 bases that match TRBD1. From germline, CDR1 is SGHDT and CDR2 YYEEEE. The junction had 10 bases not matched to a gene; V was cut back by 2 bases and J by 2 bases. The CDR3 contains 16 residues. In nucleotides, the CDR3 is TGTGCCAGCAGCTTCTTGGCCGGGACAGCAGCCTACGAGCAGTACTTC. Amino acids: CASSFLAGTAAYEQYF.

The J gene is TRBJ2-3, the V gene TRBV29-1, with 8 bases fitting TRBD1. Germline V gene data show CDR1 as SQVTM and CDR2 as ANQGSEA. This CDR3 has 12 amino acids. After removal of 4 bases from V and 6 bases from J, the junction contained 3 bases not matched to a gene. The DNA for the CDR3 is TGCAGCGTTGGTAGGACAGGGGATACGCAGTATTTT. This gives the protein CSVGRTGDTQYF.

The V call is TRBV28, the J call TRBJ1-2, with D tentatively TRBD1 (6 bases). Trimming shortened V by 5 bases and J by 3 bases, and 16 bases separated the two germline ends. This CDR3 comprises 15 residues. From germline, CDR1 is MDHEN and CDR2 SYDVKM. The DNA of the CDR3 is TGTGCCAGCAGTCCTGCGGGGGGCGCAGACTATGGCTACACCTTC. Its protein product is CASSPAGGADYGYTF.

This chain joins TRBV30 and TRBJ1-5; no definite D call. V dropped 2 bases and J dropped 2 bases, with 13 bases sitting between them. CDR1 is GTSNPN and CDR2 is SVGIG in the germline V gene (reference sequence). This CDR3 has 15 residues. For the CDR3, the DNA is TGTGCCTGGAGTCCCCCCGGGTACGGCAATCAGCCCCAGCATTTT. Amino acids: CAWSPPGYGNQPQHF.

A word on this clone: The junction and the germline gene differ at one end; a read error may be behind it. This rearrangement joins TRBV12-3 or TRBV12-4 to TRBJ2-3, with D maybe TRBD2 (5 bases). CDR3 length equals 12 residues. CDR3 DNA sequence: TGTGCCAGCAGTCCCGAAGGGCGGGTCAAGGATTTT. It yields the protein CASSPEGRVKDF.

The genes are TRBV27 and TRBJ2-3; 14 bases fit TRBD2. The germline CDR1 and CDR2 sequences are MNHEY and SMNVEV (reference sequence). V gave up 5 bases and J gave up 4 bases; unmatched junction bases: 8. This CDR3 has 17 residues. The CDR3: CASSPGLAGEVADTQYF. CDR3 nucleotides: TGTGCCAGCAGTCCGGGACTAGCGGGAGAGGTCGCAGATACGCAGTATTTT.

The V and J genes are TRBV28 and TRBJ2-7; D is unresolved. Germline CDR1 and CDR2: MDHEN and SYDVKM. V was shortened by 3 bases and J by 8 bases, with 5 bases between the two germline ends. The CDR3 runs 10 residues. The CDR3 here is CASSFQKQYF. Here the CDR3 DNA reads TGTGCCAGCAGTTTCCAGAAGCAGTACTTC.

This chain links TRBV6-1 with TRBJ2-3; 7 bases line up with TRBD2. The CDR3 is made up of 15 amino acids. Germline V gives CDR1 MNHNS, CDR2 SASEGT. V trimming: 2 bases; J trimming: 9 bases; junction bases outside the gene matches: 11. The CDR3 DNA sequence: TGTGCCAGCAGTGAAAGTGGTTTAACGGGAGGCACGCAGTATTTT. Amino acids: CASSESGLTGGTQYF.

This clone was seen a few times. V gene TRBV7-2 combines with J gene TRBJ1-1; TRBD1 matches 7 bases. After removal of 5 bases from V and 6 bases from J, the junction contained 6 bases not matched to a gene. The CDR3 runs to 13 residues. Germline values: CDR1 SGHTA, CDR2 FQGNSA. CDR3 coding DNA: TGTGCCAGCAGCCCGGGACAGCCCCCTGAAGCTTTCTTT. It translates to CASSPGQPPEAFF.

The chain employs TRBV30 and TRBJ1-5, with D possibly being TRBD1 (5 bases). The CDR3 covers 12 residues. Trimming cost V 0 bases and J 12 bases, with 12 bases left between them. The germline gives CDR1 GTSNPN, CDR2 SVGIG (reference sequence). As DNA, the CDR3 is TGTGCCTGGAGTGTAATGATGGGGCTCCAGCATTTT. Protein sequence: CAWSVMMGLQHF.

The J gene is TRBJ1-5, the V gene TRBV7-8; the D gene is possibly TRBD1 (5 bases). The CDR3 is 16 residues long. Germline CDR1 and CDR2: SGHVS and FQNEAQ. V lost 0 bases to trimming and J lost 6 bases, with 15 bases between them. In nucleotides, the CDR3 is TGTGCCAGCAGCTTAGCGTGGGGGGGGGACGGTCAGCCCCAGCATTTT. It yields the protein CASSLAWGGDGQPQHF.

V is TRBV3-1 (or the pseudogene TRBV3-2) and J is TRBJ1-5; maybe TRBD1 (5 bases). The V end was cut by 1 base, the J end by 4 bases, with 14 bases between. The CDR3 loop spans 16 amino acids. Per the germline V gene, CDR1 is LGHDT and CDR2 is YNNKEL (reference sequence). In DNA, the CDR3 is TGTGCCAGCAGCCAAGCTCGAGGTGCAGGGAATCAGCCCCAGCATTTT. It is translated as CASSQARGAGNQPQHF.

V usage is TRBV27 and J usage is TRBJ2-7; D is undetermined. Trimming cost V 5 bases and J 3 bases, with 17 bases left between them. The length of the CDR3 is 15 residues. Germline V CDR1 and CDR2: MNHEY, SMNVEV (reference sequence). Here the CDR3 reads CASSPSRVFHYEQYF. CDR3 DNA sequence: TGTGCCAGCAGTCCCTCCCGGGTCTTCCACTACGAGCAGTACTTC.

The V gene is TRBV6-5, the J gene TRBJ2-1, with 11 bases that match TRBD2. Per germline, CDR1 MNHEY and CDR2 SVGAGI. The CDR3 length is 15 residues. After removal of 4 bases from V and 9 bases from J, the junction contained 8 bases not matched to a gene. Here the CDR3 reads CASSFLTSGMGEQFF. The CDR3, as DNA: TGTGCCAGCAGTTTCCTGACTAGCGGGATGGGTGAGCAGTTCTTC.

CDR3 sequence: CASSRGTANYGYTF. As DNA, the CDR3 is TGTGCCAGCAGCCGGGGGACAGCTAACTATGGCTACACCTTC. The genes are TRBV5-6 and TRBJ1-2, with 7 positions matching TRBD1. Germline V gene sequence: CDR1 SGHDT, CDR2 YYEEEE. V was pared by 4 bases and J by 0 bases, with 3 bases of the junction left unmatched. The CDR3 contains 14 residues.

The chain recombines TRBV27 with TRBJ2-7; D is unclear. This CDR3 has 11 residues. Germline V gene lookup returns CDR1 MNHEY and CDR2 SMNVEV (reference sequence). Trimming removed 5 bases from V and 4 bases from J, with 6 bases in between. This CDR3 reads CASSTGYEQYF. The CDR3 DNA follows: TGTGCCAGCAGTACCGGGTACGAGCAGTACTTC.